The clone carrying this TCR beta chain turned up a few times. What it recognizes is unknown. This sample stems from a study of beta chain features in type 1 diabetes. Study-wide results and caveats: Fewer insertions but more deletions were seen at VDJ junctions in type 1 diabetes patients.

Every isolated RNA sample was fully reverse transcribed, so sequencing captured expressed TCRB transcripts. Clones were sequenced by immunoSEQ multiplex PCR, and TCRdb holds only the in-frame ones, with some missing. The sample contains 400,000 to 550,000 clones, approximately 10% of which appear only once. Per the germline V gene, CDR1 is SGHRS and CDR2 is YFSETQ. This CDR3 has 14 residues. V gave up 3 bases and J gave up 6 bases; unmatched junction bases: 4. The sample taken for sequencing was naive CD4+ T cells from blood. V and J are TRBV5-1 and TRBJ1-1; 11 bases match TRBD1. The TCR was taken from a young woman in good health. CDR3 DNA sequence: TGCGCCAGCAGCTCCCGGACAGGGGGCTCTGAAGCTTTCTTT. Translating gives CASSSRTGGSEAFF.